This is a list of T cell receptor beta chains from one sample in a study of blood T cells in healthy people across ages. TCRdb reanalysed the 5' RACE reads using MiXCR and keeps one entry per CDR3 protein. The sample shows 650,000 to 1,000,000 distinct CDR3 sequences, roughly 46% of them seen only once. Sequencing input: blood. The receptors come from a man older than 75 in good health. Both conserved end residues are part of each CDR3. A D gene is named only where the DNA matches it firmly. Size tells how often a clone was seen (once, few, many) or the class of an expanded clone, and some rows leave it out.

J: TRBJ2-3; V: TRBV7-3; D: TRBD2; size: .; length: 17; DNA: TGTGCCAGCAGCTTAACGTCGACTAGCGGGAAAACAGATACGCAGTATTTT; CDR3: CASSLTSTSGKTDTQYF
J: TRBJ2-5; V: TRBV20-1; D: TRBD1; size: .; length: 16; DNA: TGCAGTGCCTCGAGCCGGGACAGGGGTAGGAAAGAGACCCAGTACTTC; CDR3: CSASSRDRGRKETQYF
J: TRBJ1-2; V: TRBV28; D: .; size: many; length: 15; DNA: TGTGCCAGCAACGGGCGGGACGAGGCTAACTATGGCTACACCTTC; CDR3: CASNGRDEANYGYTF
J: TRBJ2-7; V: TRBV9; D: .; size: few; length: 14; DNA: TGTGCCAGCAGCGTACGGTCATGGGGCGACGAGCAGTACTTC; CDR3: CASSVRSWGDEQYF
J: TRBJ1-6; V: TRBV20-1; D: .; size: .; length: 12; DNA: TGCAGTGCTAGAGTGTACTCTTCACCCCTCCACTTT; CDR3: CSARVYSSPLHF
J: TRBJ1-6; V: TRBV27; D: .; size: few; length: 13; DNA: TGTGCCAGCAGTTTATCCAGCGATTCACCCCTCCACTTT; CDR3: CASSLSSDSPLHF
J: TRBJ2-6; V: TRBV29-1; D: .; size: .; length: 14; DNA: TGCAGCGTTGAAGACGGGTCTGGGGCCAACGTCCTGACTTTC; CDR3: CSVEDGSGANVLTF
J: TRBJ1-4; V: TRBV20-1; D: TRBD1; size: .; length: 13; DNA: TGCAGTGCTAGGGCAGGGGGCCACGAAAAACTGTTTTTT; CDR3: CSARAGGHEKLFF
J: TRBJ2-2; V: TRBV20-1; D: .; size: .; length: 16; DNA: TGCAGTGCTAGAGATTTTTTACAGGGATCGGGCGGGGAGCTGTTTTTT; CDR3: CSARDFLQGSGGELFF
J: TRBJ1-1; V: TRBV5-1; D: TRBD1; size: .; length: 16; DNA: TGCGCCAGCAGCCCAACTCCGGGACAGGGGAACACTGAAGCTTTCTTT; CDR3: CASSPTPGQGNTEAFF